This T cell receptor beta chain is drawn from a study of OX40 agonist ivuxolimab in advanced cancers. About the research overall: Prior therapy, whether anti-PD-1, anti-PD-L1 or anti-CTLA-4, was allowed, and roughly 44% had some. Partial responses were observed in three patients, of whom one had hepatocellular carcinoma and two had cutaneous melanoma. The study's findings and limits: More expanded clones were seen, on average, in CD8+ T cells than in CD4+.

Points on this clone: Its target is unknown.

Germline V gene sequence: CDR1 SNHLY, CDR2 FYNNEI. V was clipped by 5 bases and J by 5 bases; unmatched bases: 3. CDR3 length equals 12 residues. Here immunoSEQ multiplex PCR was the method, and the copy in TCRdb shows in-frame clones only, minus some. The sample contains approximately 80,000 clones, about nine tenths of which appear only once. The chain carries TRBV2 and TRBJ2-7; TRBD1 matches 7 bases. This clonotype originated in an adult with an advanced solid tumor such as melanoma, head and neck, liver or kidney cancer. The source material was CD4+ or CD8+ T cells sorted from blood, sampled in a trial of the OX40 agonist ivuxolimab. The CDR3 region is CASSTGVDEQYF. The DNA for the CDR3 is TGTGCCAGCAGTACAGGGGTTGACGAGCAGTACTTC.